This TCR beta chain was sequenced in a study of OX40 agonist ivuxolimab in advanced cancers. Whole-study findings and limits: In the 0.1 to 3.0 mg/kg range, CD4+ and CD8+ blood T cells had expanded clonally by week 6.

The CDR3 extends over 13 amino acids. Per the germline V gene, CDR1 is SGHNT and CDR2 is YENEEA. The ends were cut back, 3 bases at V and 1 base at J, with 6 bases in the middle. Sequencing was performed with immunoSEQ multiplex PCR; in TCRdb, only in-frame clones are kept and a portion is missing. This sample has tens of thousands of clones, with 80% to 85% found just once. Patients were ineligible given autoimmune disease history or systemic immunosuppression. As to this clone: No antigen is known for it.

V usage is TRBV11-3 and J usage is TRBJ1-1; D ambiguous. The clonotype comes from an adult with an advanced solid tumor such as melanoma, head and neck, liver or kidney cancer. Specimen: CD4+ or CD8+ T cells sorted from blood, collected in a trial of the OX40 agonist ivuxolimab. The CDR3 coding sequence is TGTGCCAGCAGCTTCCCGGGGAACACTGAAGCTTTCTTT. Translating gives CASSFPGNTEAFF.